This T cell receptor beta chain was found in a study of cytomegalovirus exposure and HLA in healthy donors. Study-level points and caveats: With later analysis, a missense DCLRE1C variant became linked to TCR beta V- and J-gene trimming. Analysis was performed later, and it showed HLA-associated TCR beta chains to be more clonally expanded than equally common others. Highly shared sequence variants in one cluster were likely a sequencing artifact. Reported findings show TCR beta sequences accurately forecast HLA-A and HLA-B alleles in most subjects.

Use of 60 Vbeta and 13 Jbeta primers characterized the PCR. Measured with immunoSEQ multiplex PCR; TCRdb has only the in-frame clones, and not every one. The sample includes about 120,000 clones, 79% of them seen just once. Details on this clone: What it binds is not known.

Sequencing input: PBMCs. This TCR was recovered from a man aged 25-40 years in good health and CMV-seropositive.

Here the CDR3 DNA reads TGTGCCAGCAGCCCCGGGATAGGACTAGCGAGGGATACGCAGTATTTT. This codes for CASSPGIGLARDTQYF. The chain carries TRBV13 and TRBJ2-3, with 9 nucleotides matching TRBD2. There are 16 residues in the CDR3. Germline V gene lookup returns CDR1 PRHDT and CDR2 FYEKMQ (reference sequence). V lost 5 bases to trimming and J lost 6 bases; unmatched junction nucleotides: 12.